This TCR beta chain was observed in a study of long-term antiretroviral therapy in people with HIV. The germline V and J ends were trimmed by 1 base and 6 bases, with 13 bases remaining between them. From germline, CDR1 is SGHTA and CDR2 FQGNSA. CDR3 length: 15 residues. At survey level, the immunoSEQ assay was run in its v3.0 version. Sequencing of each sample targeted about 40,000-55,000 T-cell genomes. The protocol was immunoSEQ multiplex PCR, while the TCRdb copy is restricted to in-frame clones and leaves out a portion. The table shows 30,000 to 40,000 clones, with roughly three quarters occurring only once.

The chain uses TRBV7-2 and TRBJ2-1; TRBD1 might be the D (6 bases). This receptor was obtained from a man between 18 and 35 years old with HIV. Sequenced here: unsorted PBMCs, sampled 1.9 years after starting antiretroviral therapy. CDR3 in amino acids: CASSLGGHPFNEQFF. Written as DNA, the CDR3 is TGTGCCAGCAGCTTAGGGGGACACCCTTTCAATGAGCAGTTCTTC.